What follows are 8 T cell receptor beta chains derived from one specimen sequenced in a study of CD8 T cells in ankylosing spondylitis (dated by TCRdb to 2017 to 2019). Library method: 5' RACE. The sequencer was an Illumina HiSeq 2500. The public reads were run again by TCRdb, first through fastp at Q25 and then through MiXCR, and only productive beta chains were kept. Identical CDR3 proteins give one entry, which carries the most common genes and DNA. The sample contains approximately 12,000 distinct CDR3 sequences, over 2.5% of them found a single time. The ten largest clones take up roughly 10% of the sample. Sequencing was performed on blood, either unsorted or a sorted T cell fraction (not recorded which). The receptors here all came from a male donor with ankylosing spondylitis or in good health (not recorded which).

This clonotype was counted at least ten times. In DNA form, the CDR3 reads TGTGCCAGCAGCCGGGGGGGAGGACCCGATCAGCCCCAGCATTTT. Protein product: CASSRGGGPDQPQHF. This chain links TRBV9 with TRBJ1-5; TRBD1 is a possible D gene (5 bases). The CDR3 runs 15 residues. V was clipped by 4 bases and J by 5 bases, with 16 bases between them. Germline lookup yields CDR1 SGDLS and CDR2 YYNGEE.

Ten or more counts support this clonotype. The rearrangement uses TRBV9 and TRBJ2-1; 9 positions match TRBD1. This CDR3 comprises 15 residues. Germline V lookup: CDR1 SGDLS, CDR2 YYNGEE. With 3 bases clipped from V and 4 bases from J, the junction kept 5 bases outside the gene matches. The CDR3 region is CASSAQGTGYNEQFF. In DNA, the CDR3 is TGTGCCAGCAGCGCTCAGGGGACAGGGTACAATGAGCAGTTCTTC.

This clonotype was counted many times. The genes are TRBV9 and TRBJ1-4; D is uncertain. CDR1 and CDR2 (germline): SGDLS, YYNGEE. CDR3 length: 13 amino acids. V lost 0 bases, J lost 5 bases, and 5 bases lay in between. The CDR3 DNA follows: TGTGCCAGCAGCGTAGCCATCAATGAAAAACTGTTTTTT. Encoded protein: CASSVAINEKLFF.

By share of the sample, this clonotype is medium-sized. The J gene is TRBJ1-1, the V gene TRBV9; tentatively, D is TRBD1 (6 bases). CDR1 is SGDLS, CDR2 YYNGEE, per germline. The CDR3 sequence is 13 residues long. Deletions cut 4 bases from V and 4 bases from J, with 11 bases between. DNA for the CDR3: TGTGCCAGCAGCCAAGGACAGCTCACTGAAGCTTTCTTT. Amino acids: CASSQGQLTEAFF.

Ten or more counts support this clonotype. The CDR3 spells CASSVAPLGTENIQYF. The CDR3 DNA reads TGTGCCAGCAGCGTAGCCCCCCTCGGAACAGAAAACATTCAGTACTTC. The V gene is TRBV9, the J gene TRBJ2-4; no reliable D call. Germline V CDR1 and CDR2: SGDLS, YYNGEE. The CDR3 consists of 16 residues. The V end was cut by 0 bases, the J end by 5 bases, with 15 bases between.

This clonotype was counted at least ten times. The genes are TRBV9 and TRBJ2-2; D is perhaps TRBD1 or TRBD2 (5 bases each). Trimming left V 0 bases short and J 0 bases short, with 9 bases between. Germline V gene data show CDR1 as SGDLS and CDR2 as YYNGEE. This CDR3 comprises 16 residues. For the CDR3, the DNA is TGTGCCAGCAGCGTAGGACTGGGGGCGAACACCGGGGAGCTGTTTTTT. This encodes CASSVGLGANTGELFF.

The table lists this clonotype with many counts. This sequence joins TRBV9 and TRBJ2-7; D is uncertain. Per germline, CDR1 SGDLS and CDR2 YYNGEE. This CDR3 comprises 15 residues. V was trimmed by 4 bases and J by 6 bases, leaving 20 bases between them. CDR3: CASSLENSPPAEQYF. The DNA for the CDR3 is TGTGCCAGCAGCTTAGAGAACAGCCCGCCAGCCGAGCAGTACTTC. The complete variable domain, with remaining parts taken from reference TRBV9 and TRBJ2-7, reads DSGVTQTPKHLITATGQRVTLRCSPRSGDLSVYWYQQSLDQGLQFLIQYYNGEERAKGNILERFSAQQFPDLHSELNLSSLELGDSALYFCASSLENSPPAEQYFGPGTRLTVT.

In this sample, this clonotype turned up many times. The rearrangement links TRBV9 to TRBJ1-3, with D perhaps TRBD1 (6 bases). The CDR3 totals 15 residues. Per germline, CDR1 SGDLS and CDR2 YYNGEE. The V end lost 3 bases, the J end lost 3 bases, and 13 bases lay between the germline ends. CDR3 DNA sequence: TGTGCCAGCAGCGCTTCTAGGGGGGGTGGAAACACCATATATTTT. It translates to CASSASRGGGNTIYF.